Sequencing of this T cell receptor beta chain was carried out in a study of molecular identifiers for immune sequencing clone quantification. TCRdb independently ran MiXCR on the PCR reads; one entry per CDR3 protein. The repertoire holds around 480,000 distinct CDR3 sequences, roughly 23% seen once, with 0.7% to 0.95% in the top ten. There are a few counts of this clonotype. Sorting selected naive CD8 T cells with a CD8+CD4-CCR7+CD45RA+ phenotype. The receptor was derived from a human donor in good health. Some libraries in this study had Jurkat cell RNA spiked in. Sequencing used naive CD8+ T cells from blood, with Jurkat cell RNA spiked in. Subset denoted: FACS-sorted CD8+CD4-CCR7+CD45RA+ naive T cells.

In DNA form, the CDR3 reads TGTGCCAGCAGTTCCCGACAGCCCGGCGACTCCTACGAGCAGTACTTC. Protein product: CASSSRQPGDSYEQYF. The V and J genes are TRBV6-2 or TRBV6-3 and TRBJ2-7; possible D gene TRBD1, 5 bases. CDR1 MNHEY and CDR2 SVGEGT come from the germline V gene. The CDR3 is made up of 16 amino acids. Trimming removed 4 bases from V and 0 bases from J, with 16 bases in between.